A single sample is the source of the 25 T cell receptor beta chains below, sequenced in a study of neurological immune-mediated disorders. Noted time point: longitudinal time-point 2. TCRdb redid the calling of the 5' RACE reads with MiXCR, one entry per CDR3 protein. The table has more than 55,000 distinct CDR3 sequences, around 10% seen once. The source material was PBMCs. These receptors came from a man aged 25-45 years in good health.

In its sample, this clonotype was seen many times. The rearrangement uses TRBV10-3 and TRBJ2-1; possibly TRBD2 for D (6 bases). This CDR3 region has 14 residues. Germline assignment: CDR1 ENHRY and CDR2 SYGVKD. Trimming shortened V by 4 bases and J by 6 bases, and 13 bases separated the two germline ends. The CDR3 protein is CAISGTSGVNEQFF. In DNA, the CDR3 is TGTGCCATCAGTGGGACCTCGGGGGTCAATGAGCAGTTCTTC.

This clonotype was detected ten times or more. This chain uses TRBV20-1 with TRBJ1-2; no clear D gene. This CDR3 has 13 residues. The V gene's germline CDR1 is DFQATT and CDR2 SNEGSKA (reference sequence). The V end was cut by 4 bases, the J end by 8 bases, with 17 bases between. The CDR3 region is CSAKSPLSMGYTF. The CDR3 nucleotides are TGCAGTGCTAAGTCCCCCTTAAGTATGGGCTACACCTTC.

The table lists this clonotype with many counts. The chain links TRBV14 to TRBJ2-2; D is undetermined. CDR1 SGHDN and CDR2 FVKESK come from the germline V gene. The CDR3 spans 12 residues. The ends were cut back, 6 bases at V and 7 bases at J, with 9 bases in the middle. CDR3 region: CASSQLDGELFF. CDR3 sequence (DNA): TGTGCCAGCAGTCAGTTGGACGGGGAGCTGTTTTTT.

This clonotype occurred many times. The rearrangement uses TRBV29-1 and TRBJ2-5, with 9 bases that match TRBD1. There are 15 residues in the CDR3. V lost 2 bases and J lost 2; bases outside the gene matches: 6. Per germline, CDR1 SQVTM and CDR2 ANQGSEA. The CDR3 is CSVEPLGQGQETQYF. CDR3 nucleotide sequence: TGCAGCGTTGAACCCCTGGGACAGGGACAAGAGACCCAGTACTTC.

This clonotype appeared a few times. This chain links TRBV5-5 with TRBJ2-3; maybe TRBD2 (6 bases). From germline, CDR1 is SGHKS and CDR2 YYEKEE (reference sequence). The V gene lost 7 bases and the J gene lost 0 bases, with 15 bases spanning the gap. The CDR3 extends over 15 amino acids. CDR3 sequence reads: CASHSGERSTDTQYF. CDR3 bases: TGTGCCAGCCACTCGGGGGAGCGAAGCACAGATACGCAGTATTTT. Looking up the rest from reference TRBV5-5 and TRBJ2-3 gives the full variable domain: DAGVTQSPTHLIKTRGQQVTLRCSPISGHKSVSWYQQVLGQGPQFIFQYYEKEERGRGNFPDRFSARQFPNYSSELNVNALLLGDSALYLCASHSGERSTDTQYFGPGTRLTVL.

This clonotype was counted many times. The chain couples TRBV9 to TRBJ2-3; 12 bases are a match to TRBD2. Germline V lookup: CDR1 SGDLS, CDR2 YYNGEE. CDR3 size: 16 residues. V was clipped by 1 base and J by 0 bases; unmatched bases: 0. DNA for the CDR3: TGTGCCAGCAGCGTACTAGCGGGAGGGAGCACAGATACGCAGTATTTT. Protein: CASSVLAGGSTDTQYF.

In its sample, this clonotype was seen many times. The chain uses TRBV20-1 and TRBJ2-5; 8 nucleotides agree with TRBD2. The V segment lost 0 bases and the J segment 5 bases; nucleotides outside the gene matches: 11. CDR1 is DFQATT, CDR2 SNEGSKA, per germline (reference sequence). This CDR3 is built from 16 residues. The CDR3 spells CSARDVGSGGPETQYF. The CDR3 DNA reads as TGCAGTGCTAGAGATGTTGGTTCGGGAGGGCCTGAGACCCAGTACTTC.

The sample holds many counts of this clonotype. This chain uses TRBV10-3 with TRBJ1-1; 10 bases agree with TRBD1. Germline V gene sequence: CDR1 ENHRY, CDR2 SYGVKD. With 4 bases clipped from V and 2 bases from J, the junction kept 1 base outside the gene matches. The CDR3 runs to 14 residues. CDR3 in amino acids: CAISGTGGNTEAFF. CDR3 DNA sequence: TGTGCCATCAGTGGGACAGGGGGTAACACTGAAGCTTTCTTT.

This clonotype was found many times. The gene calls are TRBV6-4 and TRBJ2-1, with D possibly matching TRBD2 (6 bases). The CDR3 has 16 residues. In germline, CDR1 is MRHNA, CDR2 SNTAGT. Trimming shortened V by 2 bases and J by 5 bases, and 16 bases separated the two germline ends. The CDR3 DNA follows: TGTGCCAGCAGTGACCCTGCCGGGGGTCGCGACAATGAGCAGTTCTTC. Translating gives CASSDPAGGRDNEQFF.

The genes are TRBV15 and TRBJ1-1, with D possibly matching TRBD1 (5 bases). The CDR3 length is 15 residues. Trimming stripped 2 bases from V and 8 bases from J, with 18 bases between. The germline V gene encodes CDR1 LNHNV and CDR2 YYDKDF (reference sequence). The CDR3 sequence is CATSRTGTPGGEAFF. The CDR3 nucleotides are TGTGCCACCAGCAGAACCGGGACTCCCGGAGGCGAAGCTTTCTTT. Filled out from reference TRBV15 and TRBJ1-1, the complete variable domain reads DAMVIQNPRYQVTQFGKPVTLSCSQTLNHNVMYWYQQKSSQAPKLLFHYYDKDFNNEADTPDNFQSRRPNTSFCFLDIRSPGLGDTAMYLCATSRTGTPGGEAFFGQGTRLTVV.

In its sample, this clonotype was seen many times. The CDR3, as DNA: TGCGCCAGCAGCACGAATCGGGAGCTCACCGGGGAGCTGTTTTTT. Translating it yields CASSTNRELTGELFF. This chain uses TRBV5-1 with TRBJ2-2, with a weak D call TRBD2 (6 bases). Between the trimmed V and J ends, which lost 4 bases and 4 bases, there was a span of 14 bases. Germline CDR1 and CDR2: SGHRS and YFSETQ. The CDR3 length is 15 residues. Based on the CDR3 plus reference TRBV5-1 and TRBJ2-2, the full variable domain is KAGVTQTPRYLIKTRGQQVTLSCSPISGHRSVSWYQQTPGQGLQFLFEYFSETQRNKGNFPGRFSGRQFSNSRSEMNVSTLELGDSALYLCASSTNRELTGELFFGEGSRLTVL.

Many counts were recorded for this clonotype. CDR3 sequence reads: CASSPAVHPLLAGGSYEQYF. DNA of the CDR3: TGTGCCAGCAGCCCGGCCGTGCACCCTCTACTAGCGGGAGGGTCCTACGAGCAGTACTTC. The V gene is TRBV7-9, the J gene TRBJ2-7, with TRBD2 identical over 13 bases. V lost 5 bases to trimming and J lost 1 base; unmatched junction nucleotides: 17. CDR1 and CDR2 (germline): SEHNR, FQNEAQ (reference sequence). This CDR3 has 20 residues.

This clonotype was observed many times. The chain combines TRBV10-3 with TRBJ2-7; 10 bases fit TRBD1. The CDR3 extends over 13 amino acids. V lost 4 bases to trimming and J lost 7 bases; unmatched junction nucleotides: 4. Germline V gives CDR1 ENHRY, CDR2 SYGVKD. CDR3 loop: CAISADRGREQYF. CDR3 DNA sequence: TGTGCCATCAGTGCGGACAGGGGGAGGGAGCAGTACTTC.

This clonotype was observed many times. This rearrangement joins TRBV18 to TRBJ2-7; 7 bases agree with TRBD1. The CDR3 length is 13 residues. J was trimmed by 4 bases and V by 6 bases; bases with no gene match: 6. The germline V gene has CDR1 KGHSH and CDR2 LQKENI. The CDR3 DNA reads TGTGCCAGCTCTACGGGGACAGATTACGAGCAGTACTTC. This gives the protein CASSTGTDYEQYF.

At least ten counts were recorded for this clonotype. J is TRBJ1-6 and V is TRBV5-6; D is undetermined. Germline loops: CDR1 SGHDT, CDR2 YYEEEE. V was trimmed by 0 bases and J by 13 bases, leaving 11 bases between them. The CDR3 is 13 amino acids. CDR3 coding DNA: TGTGCCAGCAGCTTGGGGCCCGACTCCCCCCTCCACTTT. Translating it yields CASSLGPDSPLHF.

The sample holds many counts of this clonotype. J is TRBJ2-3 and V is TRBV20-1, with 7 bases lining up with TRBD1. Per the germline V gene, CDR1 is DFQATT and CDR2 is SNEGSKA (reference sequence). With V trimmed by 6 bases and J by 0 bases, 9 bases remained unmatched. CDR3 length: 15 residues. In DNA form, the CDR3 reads TGCAGTGCAGAGGGACAGTTCCTTAGCACAGATACGCAGTATTTT. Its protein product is CSAEGQFLSTDTQYF.

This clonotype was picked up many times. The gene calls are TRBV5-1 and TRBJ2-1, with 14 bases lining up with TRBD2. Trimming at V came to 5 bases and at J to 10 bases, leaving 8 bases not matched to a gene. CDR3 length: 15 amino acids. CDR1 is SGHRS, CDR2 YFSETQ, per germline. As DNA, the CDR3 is TGCGCCAGCAGGCGGGGACTAGCGGGAGAGAGCGAGCAGTTCTTC. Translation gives CASRRGLAGESEQFF.

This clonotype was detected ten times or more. This chain's CDR3 is CASSQHAGVFTDTQYF. As DNA, the CDR3 is TGTGCCAGCAGCCAACACGCGGGAGTCTTTACAGATACGCAGTATTTT. The V and J genes are TRBV3-1 and TRBJ2-3; 7 nucleotides agree with TRBD2. The J segment lost 3 bases and the V segment lost 2 bases, leaving 8 bases of the junction unmatched. This CDR3 has 16 amino acids. Per the germline V gene, CDR1 is LGHDT and CDR2 is YNNKEL (reference sequence).

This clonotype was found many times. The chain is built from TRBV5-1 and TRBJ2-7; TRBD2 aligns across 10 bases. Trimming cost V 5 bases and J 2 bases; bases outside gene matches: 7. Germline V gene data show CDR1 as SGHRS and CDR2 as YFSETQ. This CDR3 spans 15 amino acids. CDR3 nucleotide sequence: TGCGCCAGCAGAATTACTAGCGGGAACACCTACGAGCAGTACTTC. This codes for CASRITSGNTYEQYF.

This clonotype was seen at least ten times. CDR3 protein: CSPERGGYNEQFF. DNA for the CDR3: TGCAGCCCGGAGCGAGGAGGTTACAATGAGCAGTTCTTC. The chain links TRBV20-1 to TRBJ2-1, with a tentative D call TRBD2 (5 bases). CDR1 and CDR2 (germline): DFQATT, SNEGSKA (reference sequence). This CDR3 spans 13 amino acids.

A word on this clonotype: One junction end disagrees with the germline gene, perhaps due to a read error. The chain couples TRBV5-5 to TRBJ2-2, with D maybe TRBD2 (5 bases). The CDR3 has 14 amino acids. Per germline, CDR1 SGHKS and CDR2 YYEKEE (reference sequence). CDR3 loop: CASSLIASTGEMFF. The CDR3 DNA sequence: TGTGCCAGCAGCTTGATTGCCTCCACCGGGGAGATGTTTTTT.

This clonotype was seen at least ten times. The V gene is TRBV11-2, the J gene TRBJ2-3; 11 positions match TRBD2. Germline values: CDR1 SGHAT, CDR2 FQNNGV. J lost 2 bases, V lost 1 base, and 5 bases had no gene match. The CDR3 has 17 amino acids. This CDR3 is CASSLVGTSGHTDTQYF. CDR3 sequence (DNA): TGTGCCAGCAGCTTAGTCGGGACTAGCGGACACACAGATACGCAGTATTTT.

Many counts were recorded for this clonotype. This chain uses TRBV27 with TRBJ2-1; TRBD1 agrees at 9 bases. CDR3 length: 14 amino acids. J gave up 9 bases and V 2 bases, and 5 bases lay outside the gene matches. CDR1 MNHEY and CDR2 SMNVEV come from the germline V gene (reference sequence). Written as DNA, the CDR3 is TGTGCCAGCAGTTTACCCGGACAGGGGACTGAGCAGTTCTTC. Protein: CASSLPGQGTEQFF.

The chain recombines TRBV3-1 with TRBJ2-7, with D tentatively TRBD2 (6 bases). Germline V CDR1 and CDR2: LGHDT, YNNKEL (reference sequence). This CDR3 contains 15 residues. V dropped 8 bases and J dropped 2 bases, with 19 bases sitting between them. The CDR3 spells CASAGSGTDAYEQYF. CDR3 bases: TGTGCCAGCGCGGGATCCGGGACGGATGCCTACGAGCAGTACTTC.

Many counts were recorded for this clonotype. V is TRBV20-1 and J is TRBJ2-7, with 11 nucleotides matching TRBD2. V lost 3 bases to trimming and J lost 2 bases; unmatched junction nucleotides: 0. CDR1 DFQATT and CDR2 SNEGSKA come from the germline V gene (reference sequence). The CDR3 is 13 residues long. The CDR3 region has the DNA TGCAGTGCTAGTAGCGGGAGGGCCTACGAGCAGTACTTC. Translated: CSASSGRAYEQYF.